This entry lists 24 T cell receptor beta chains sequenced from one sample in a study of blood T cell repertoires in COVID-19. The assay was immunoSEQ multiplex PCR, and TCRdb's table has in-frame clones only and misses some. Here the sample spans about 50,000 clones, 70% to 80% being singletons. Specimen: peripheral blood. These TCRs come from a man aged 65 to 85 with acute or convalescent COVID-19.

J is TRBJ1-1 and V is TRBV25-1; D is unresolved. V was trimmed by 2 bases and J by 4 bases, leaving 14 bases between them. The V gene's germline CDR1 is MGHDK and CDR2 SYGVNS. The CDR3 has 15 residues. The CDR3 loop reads CASSEGWRDGTEAFF. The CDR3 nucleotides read TGTGCCAGCAGTGAAGGCTGGAGGGATGGCACTGAAGCTTTCTTT.

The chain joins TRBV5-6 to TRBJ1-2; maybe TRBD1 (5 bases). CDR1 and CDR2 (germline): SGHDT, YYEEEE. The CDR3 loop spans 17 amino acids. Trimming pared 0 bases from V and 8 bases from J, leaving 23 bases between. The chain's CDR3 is CASSLGSGSRGVGGYTF. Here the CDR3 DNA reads TGTGCCAGCAGCTTGGGCTCCGGAAGTAGGGGCGTGGGGGGCTACACCTTC. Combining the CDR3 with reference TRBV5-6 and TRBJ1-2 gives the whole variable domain DAGVTQSPTHLIKTRGQQVTLRCSPKSGHDTVSWYQQALGQGPQFIFQYYEEEERQRGNFPDRFSGHQFPNYSSELNVNALLLGDSALYLCASSLGSGSRGVGGYTFGSGTRLTVV.

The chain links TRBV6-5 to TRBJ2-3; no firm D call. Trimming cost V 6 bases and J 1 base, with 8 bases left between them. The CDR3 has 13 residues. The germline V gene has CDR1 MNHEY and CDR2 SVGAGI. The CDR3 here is CASRLPGTDTQYF. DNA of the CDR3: TGTGCCAGCAGGCTCCCAGGCACAGATACGCAGTATTTT.

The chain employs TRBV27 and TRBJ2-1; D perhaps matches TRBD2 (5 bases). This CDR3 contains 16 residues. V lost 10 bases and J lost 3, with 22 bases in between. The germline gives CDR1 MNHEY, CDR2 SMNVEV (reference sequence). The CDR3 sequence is CATQPLSQAGYNEQFF. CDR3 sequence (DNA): TGTGCCACCCAACCCCTGTCCCAGGCGGGCTACAATGAGCAGTTCTTC.

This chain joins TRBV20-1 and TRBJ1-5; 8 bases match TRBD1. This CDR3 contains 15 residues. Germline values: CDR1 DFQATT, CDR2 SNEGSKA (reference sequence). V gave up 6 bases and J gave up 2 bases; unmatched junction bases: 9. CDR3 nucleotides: TGCAGTGCCAGTTCCGGGACAGGACGCAATCAGCCCCAGCATTTT. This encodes CSASSGTGRNQPQHF.

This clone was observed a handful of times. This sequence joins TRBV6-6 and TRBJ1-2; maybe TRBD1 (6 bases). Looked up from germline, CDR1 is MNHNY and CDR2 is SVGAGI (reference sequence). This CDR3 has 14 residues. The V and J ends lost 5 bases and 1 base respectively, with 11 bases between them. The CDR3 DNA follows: TGTGCCAGCAGTGGACAGAAAAATAACTATGGCTACACCTTC. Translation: CASSGQKNNYGYTF.

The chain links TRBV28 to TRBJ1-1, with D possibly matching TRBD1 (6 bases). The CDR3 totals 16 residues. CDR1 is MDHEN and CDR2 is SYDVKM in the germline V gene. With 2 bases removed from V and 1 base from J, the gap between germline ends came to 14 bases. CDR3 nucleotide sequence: TGTGCCAGCAGTTTAGATTGGGGGACACCGAACACTGAAGCTTTCTTT. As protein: CASSLDWGTPNTEAFF.

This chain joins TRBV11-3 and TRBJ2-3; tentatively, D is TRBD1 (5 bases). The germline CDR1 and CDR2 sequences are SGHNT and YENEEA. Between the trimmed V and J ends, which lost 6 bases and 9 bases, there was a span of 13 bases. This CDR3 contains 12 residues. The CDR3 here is CASSLTAGTQYF. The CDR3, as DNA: TGTGCCAGCAGTCTGACGGCAGGGACGCAGTATTTT. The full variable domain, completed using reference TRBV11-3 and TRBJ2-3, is EAGVVQSPRYKIIEKKQPVAFWCNPISGHNTLYWYLQNLGQGPELLIRYENEEAVDDSQLPKDRFSAERLKGVDSTLKIQPAELGDSAVYLCASSLTAGTQYFGPGTRLTVL.

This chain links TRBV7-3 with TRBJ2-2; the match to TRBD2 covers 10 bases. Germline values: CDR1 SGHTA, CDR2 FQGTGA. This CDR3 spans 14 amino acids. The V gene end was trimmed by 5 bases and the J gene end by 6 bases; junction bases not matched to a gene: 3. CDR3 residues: CASSAGLASGELFF. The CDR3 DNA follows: TGTGCCAGCAGCGCGGGACTAGCGTCCGGGGAGCTGTTTTTT.

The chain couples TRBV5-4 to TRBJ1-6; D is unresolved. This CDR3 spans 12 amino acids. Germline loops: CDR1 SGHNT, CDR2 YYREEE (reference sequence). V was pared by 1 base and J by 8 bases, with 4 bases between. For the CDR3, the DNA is TGTGCCAGCAGCTTGCAGGATTCACCCCTCCACTTT. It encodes CASSLQDSPLHF.

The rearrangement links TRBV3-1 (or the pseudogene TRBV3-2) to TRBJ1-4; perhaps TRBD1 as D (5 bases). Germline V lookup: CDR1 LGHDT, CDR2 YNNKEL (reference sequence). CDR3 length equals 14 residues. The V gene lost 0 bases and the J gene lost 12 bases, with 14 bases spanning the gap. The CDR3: CASSQEGREVELFF. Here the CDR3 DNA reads TGTGCCAGCAGCCAAGAGGGGCGGGAGGTCGAACTGTTTTTT.

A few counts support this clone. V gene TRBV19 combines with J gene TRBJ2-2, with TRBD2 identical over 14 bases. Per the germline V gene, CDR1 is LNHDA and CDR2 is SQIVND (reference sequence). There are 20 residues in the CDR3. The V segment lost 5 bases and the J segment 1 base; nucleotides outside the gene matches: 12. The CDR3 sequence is CASSFLLPGLAGVNTGELFF. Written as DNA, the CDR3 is TGTGCCAGTAGTTTCCTCCTACCGGGACTAGCGGGGGTGAACACCGGGGAGCTGTTTTTT.

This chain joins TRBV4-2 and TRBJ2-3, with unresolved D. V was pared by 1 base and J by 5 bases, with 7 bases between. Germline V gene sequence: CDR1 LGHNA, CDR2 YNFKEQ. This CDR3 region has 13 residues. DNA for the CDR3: TGTGCCAGCAGCCAAGGACTGTTAGATACGCAGTATTTT. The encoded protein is CASSQGLLDTQYF.

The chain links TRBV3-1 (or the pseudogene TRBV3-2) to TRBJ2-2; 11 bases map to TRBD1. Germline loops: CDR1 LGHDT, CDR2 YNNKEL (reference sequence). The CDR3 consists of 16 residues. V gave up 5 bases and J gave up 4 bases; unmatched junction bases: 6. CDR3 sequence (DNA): TGTGCCAGCAGCGATCTCGGGACAGGGGGCACCGGGGAGCTGTTTTTT. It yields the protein CASSDLGTGGTGELFF.

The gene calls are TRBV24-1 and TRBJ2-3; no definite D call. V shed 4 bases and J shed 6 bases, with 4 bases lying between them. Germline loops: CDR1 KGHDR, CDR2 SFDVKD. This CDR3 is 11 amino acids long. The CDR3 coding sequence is TGTGCCACCAGTGAAGCTGATACGCAGTATTTT. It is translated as CATSEADTQYF.

The CDR3 nucleotides read TGTGCCAGCAGCCGAGATAGGGGGTCGTCTAATGAAAAACTGTTTTTT. It encodes CASSRDRGSSNEKLFF. V gene TRBV27 combines with J gene TRBJ1-4, with D possibly being TRBD1 (6 bases). V was clipped by 6 bases and J by 3 bases, with 17 bases between them. The CDR3 sequence is 16 residues long. Germline loops: CDR1 MNHEY, CDR2 SMNVEV (reference sequence).

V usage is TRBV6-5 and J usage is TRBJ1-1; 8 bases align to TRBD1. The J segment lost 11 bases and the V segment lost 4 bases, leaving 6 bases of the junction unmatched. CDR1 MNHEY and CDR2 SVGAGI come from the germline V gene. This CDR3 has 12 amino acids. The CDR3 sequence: CASSSRTGRAFF. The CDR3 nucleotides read TGTGCCAGCAGTTCTCGGACAGGGCGGGCTTTCTTT.

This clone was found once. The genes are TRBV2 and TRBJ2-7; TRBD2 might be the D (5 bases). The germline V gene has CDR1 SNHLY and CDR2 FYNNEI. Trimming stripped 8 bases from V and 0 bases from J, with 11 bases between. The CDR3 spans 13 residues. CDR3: CASESGSSYEQYF. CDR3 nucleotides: TGTGCCAGCGAAAGCGGCAGCTCCTACGAGCAGTACTTC.

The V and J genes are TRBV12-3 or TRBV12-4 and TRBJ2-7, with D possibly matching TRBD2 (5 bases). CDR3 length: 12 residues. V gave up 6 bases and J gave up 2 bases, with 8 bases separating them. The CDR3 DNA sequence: TGTGCCAGCAGCCGAGGGACCTACGAGCAGTACTTC. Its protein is CASSRGTYEQYF.

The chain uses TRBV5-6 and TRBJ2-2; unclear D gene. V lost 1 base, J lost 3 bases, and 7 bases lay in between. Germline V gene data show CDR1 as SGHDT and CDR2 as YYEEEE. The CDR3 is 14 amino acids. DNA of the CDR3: TGTGCCAGCAGCTTGATAACGGACACCGGGGAGCTGTTTTTT. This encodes CASSLITDTGELFF.

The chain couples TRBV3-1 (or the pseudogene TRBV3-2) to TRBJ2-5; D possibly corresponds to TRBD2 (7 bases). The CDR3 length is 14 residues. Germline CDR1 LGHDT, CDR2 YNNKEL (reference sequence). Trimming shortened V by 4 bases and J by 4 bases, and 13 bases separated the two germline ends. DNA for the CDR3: TGTGCCAGCAGCCCTCCGGGGGGCCCAGAGACCCAGTACTTC. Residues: CASSPPGGPETQYF.

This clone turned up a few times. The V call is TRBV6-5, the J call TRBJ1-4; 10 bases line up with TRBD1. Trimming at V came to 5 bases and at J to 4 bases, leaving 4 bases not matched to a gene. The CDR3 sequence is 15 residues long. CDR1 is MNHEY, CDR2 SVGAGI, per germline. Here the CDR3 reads CASSRRDRGNEKLFF. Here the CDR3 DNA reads TGTGCCAGCAGTCGCCGGGACAGGGGTAATGAAAAACTGTTTTTT.

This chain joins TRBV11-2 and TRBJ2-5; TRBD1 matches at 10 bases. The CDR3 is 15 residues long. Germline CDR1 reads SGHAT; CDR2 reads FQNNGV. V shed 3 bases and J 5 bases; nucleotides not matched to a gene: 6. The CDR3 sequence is CASSFSRQGAETQYF. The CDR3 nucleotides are TGTGCCAGCAGCTTCAGTAGACAGGGGGCTGAGACCCAGTACTTC.

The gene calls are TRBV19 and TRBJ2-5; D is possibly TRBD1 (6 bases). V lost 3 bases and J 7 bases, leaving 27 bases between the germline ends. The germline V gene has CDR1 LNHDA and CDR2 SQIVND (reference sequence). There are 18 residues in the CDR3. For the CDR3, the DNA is TGTGCCAGTAGTATTTGGCCCCAGGCGCCTGGGCAGGGGTTGACCCAGTACTTC. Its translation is CASSIWPQAPGQGLTQYF. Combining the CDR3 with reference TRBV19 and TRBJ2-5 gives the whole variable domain DGGITQSPKYLFRKEGQNVTLSCEQNLNHDAMYWYRQDPGQGLRLIYYSQIVNDFQKGDIAEGYSVSREKKESFPLTVTSAQKNPTAFYLCASSIWPQAPGQGLTQYFGPGTRLLVL.